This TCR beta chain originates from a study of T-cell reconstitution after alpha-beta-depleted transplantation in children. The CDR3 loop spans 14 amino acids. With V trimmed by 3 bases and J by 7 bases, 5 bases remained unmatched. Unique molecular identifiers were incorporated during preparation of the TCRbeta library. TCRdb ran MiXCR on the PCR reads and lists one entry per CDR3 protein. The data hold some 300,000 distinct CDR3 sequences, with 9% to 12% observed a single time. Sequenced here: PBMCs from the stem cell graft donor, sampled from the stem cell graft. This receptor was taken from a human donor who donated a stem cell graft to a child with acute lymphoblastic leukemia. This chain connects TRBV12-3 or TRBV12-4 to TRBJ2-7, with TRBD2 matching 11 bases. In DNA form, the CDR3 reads TGTGCCAGCAGTTTTAGCGGGAGGGCCGAAGAGCAGTACTTC. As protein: CASSFSGRAEEQYF.